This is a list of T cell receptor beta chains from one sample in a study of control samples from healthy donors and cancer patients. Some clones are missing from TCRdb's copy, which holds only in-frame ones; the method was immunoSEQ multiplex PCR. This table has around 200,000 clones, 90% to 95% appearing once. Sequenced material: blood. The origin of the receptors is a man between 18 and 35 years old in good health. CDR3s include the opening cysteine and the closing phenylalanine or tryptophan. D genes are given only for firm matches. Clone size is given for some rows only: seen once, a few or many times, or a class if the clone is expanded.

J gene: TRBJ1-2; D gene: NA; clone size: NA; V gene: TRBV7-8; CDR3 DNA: TGTGCCAGCAGCCGGGGGTTTTTCGGTGGCTACACCTTC; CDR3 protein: CASSRGFFGGYTF
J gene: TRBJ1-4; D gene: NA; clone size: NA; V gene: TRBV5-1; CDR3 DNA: TGCGCCAGCAGCTTGCCCGGGACGCTTAATGAAAAACTGTTTTTT; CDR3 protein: CASSLPGTLNEKLFF
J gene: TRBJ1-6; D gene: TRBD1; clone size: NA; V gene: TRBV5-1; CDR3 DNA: TGCGCCAGCAGTTCTCTCGCCGGGACAGCGAATTCACCCCTCCACTTT; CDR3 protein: CASSSLAGTANSPLHF
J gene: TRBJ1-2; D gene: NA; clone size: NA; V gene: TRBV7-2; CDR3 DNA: TGTGCCAGCAGCTTCGGACTCATCCAGTCCTATGGCTACACCTTC; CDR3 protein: CASSFGLIQSYGYTF
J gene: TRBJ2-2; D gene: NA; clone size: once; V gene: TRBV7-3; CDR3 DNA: TGTGCCAGCAGCTTCGCGGGTAACACCGGGGAGCTGTTTTTT; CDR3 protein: CASSFAGNTGELFF
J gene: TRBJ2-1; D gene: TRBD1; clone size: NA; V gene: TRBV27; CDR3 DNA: TGTGCCAGCAGTCCTCCAGGGGGCCCGCTCAATGAGCAGTTCTTC; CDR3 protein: CASSPPGGPLNEQFF
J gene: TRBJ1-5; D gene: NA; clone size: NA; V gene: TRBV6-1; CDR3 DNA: TGTGCCAGCAGTGAATTTGGGCAGAATCAGCCCCAGCATTTT; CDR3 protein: CASSEFGQNQPQHF
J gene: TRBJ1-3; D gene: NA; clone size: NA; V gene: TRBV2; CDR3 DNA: TGTGCCAGCAGTGAAGGTCTATTCTCTGGAAACACCATATATTTT; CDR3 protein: CASSEGLFSGNTIYF
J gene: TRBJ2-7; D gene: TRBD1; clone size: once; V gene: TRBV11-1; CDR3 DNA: TGTGCCAGCAGCCATGTAGACAGGGCCTACGAGCAGTACTTC; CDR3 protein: CASSHVDRAYEQYF
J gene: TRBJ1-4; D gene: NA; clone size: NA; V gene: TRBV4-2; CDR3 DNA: TGTGCCAGCAGCCAAGCAGTAGTTGCAACTAATGAAAAACTGTTTTTT; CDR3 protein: CASSQAVVATNEKLFF
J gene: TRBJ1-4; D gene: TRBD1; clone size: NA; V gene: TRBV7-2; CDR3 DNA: TGTGCCAGCAGCTTAGTGCGATGGGACAGGCGTCCGGGAAAACTGTTTTTT; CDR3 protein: CASSLVRWDRRPGKLFF
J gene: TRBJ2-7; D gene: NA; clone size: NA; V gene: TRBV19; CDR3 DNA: TGTGCCAGTAGTCGGGTTGCGGGCAGCAGCTACGAGCAGTACTTC; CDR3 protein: CASSRVAGSSYEQYF
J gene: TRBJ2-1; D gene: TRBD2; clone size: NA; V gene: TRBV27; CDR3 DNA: TGTGCCAGCAGACCCCTTGACGGGGGGGGCTCCAATGAGCAGTTCTTC; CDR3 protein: CASRPLDGGGSNEQFF